One and the same sample provided the 6 T cell receptor beta chains below, sequenced in a study of blood T cell repertoires in COVID-19 (dated by TCRdb to 2018 to 2020). To prepare the library, the immunoSEQ multiplex PCR assay was applied. The table was pulled from immuneACCESS by TCRdb, which kept in-frame rearrangements only. Such tables lose some clones; where checked, under half of the loss comes from unresolved V genes, and the rest has no known cause. The sample data list about 160,000 clones, and roughly 88% of these were observed just once. 9.1% of the sample goes to the ten largest clones. Specimen: peripheral blood. Receptors originate from a woman at least 80 years old with active or convalescent COVID-19.

The V call is TRBV7-6, the J call TRBJ2-7; 7 nucleotides agree with TRBD1. CDR1 and CDR2 from the germline V gene are SGHVS and FNYEAQ. The CDR3 covers 16 residues. Unmatched junction bases numbered 9, after V lost 4 bases and J lost 0 bases. CDR3 sequence reads: CASSSGQVSNSYEQYF. Written as DNA, the CDR3 is TGTGCCAGCAGCTCTGGACAGGTTTCAAACTCCTACGAGCAGTACTTC.

The chain couples TRBV19 to TRBJ2-1; TRBD1 matches 10 bases. The length of the CDR3 is 16 residues. V trimming: 5 bases; J trimming: 5 bases; junction bases outside the gene matches: 9. Germline CDR1 LNHDA, CDR2 SQIVND (reference sequence). The CDR3 DNA sequence: TGTGCCAGTAGTGCCTCCGGGACAGGGGTGCACAATGAGCAGTTCTTC. The encoded protein is CASSASGTGVHNEQFF.

The chain has TRBV9 and TRBJ1-1, with D uncertain. This CDR3 has 13 residues. With 3 bases removed from V and 0 bases from J, the gap between germline ends came to 6 bases. The V gene's germline CDR1 is SGDLS and CDR2 YYNGEE. The CDR3 region is CASSGQLNTEAFF. CDR3 sequence (DNA): TGTGCCAGCAGCGGTCAATTGAACACTGAAGCTTTCTTT.

This chain links TRBV5-1 with TRBJ1-1; the D gene is possibly TRBD1 (6 bases). The CDR3 has 12 residues. Per the germline V gene, CDR1 is SGHRS and CDR2 is YFSETQ. V lost 4 bases, J lost 8 bases, and 12 bases lay in between. This chain's CDR3 is CASSIQGFEAFF. The CDR3 bases are TGCGCCAGCAGCATACAGGGTTTCGAAGCTTTCTTT.

The chain has TRBV30 and TRBJ1-4; TRBD1 matches at 7 bases. V trimming: 0 bases; J trimming: 4 bases; junction bases outside the gene matches: 2. The CDR3 has 14 residues. Germline V gene sequence: CDR1 GTSNPN, CDR2 SVGIG (reference sequence). The chain's CDR3 is CAWSVGTDNEKLFF. Here the CDR3 DNA reads TGTGCCTGGAGTGTAGGGACAGATAATGAAAAACTGTTTTTT.

The chain joins TRBV3-1 (or the pseudogene TRBV3-2) to TRBJ1-2; TRBD1 aligns across 7 bases. Trimming took 4 bases from V and 7 from J; bases not matched to a gene: 3. The CDR3 runs 12 residues. The germline V gene has CDR1 LGHDT and CDR2 YNNKEL (reference sequence). The CDR3 loop is CASSLRQGGYTF. The CDR3 DNA follows: TGTGCCAGCAGCCTCAGACAGGGTGGCTACACCTTC.